Below, 23 T cell receptor beta chains from the same sample are listed, as sequenced in a study of T cell changes during pregnancy in multiple sclerosis. Clones were read by immunoSEQ multiplex PCR, and TCRdb kept only the in-frame ones, dropping some. The top ten clones hold roughly 2.6% of a sample with about 77,000 clones, 90% to 95% of them seen once. The sample in question was peripheral blood, obtained after pregnancy. The receptors derive from a female donor in good health, enrolled as a control in a pregnancy study.

V is TRBV7-2 and J is TRBJ2-1; 11 nucleotides align to TRBD2. The CDR3 is 16 residues long. From germline, CDR1 is SGHTA and CDR2 FQGNSA. Unmatched junction bases numbered 5, after V lost 1 base and J lost 6 bases. The CDR3 is CASSLGSTSGSNEQFF. CDR3 nucleotides: TGTGCCAGCAGCTTAGGTAGCACTAGCGGGAGCAATGAGCAGTTCTTC.

This chain joins TRBV6-6 and TRBJ1-5; D possibly corresponds to TRBD1 (5 bases). V lost 2 bases to trimming and J lost 0 bases, with 11 bases between them. The V gene's germline CDR1 is MNHNY and CDR2 SVGAGI (reference sequence). The CDR3 length is 16 residues. The CDR3 sequence is CASSYRAGNSNQPQHF. CDR3 DNA sequence: TGTGCCAGCAGTTACAGGGCAGGGAATAGCAATCAGCCCCAGCATTTT.

This sequence joins TRBV2 and TRBJ1-2; 7 bases fit TRBD1. There are 13 residues in the CDR3. The germline gives CDR1 SNHLY, CDR2 FYNNEI. V was clipped by 6 bases and J by 4 bases; unmatched bases: 5. CDR3 sequence reads: CASSGDSSYGYTF. CDR3 in DNA: TGTGCCAGCAGCGGGGACAGCTCCTATGGCTACACCTTC.

The chain recombines TRBV30 with TRBJ2-5; 11 bases line up with TRBD2. The length of the CDR3 is 16 residues. With V trimmed by 0 bases and J by 5 bases, 8 bases remained unmatched. The V gene's germline CDR1 is GTSNPN and CDR2 SVGIG (reference sequence). CDR3 sequence (DNA): TGTGCCTGGAGTGTATCGGCTAGCGGGGGGTGGGAGACCCAGTACTTC. It is translated as CAWSVSASGGWETQYF.

CDR3 amino acids: CASPHRRDVAYEQYF. The CDR3 DNA follows: TGTGCCAGCCCCCATCGAAGAGATGTGGCCTACGAGCAGTACTTC. The chain carries TRBV6-1 and TRBJ2-7, with D uncertain. Trimming removed 8 bases from V and 2 bases from J, with 19 bases in between. CDR1 is MNHNS and CDR2 is SASEGT in the germline V gene. CDR3 length: 15 amino acids.

This clone was picked up one time. V is TRBV6-6 and J is TRBJ2-1, with 7 positions matching TRBD1. The germline gives CDR1 MNHNY, CDR2 SVGAGI (reference sequence). This CDR3 region has 14 residues. J gave up 2 bases and V 9 bases, and 7 bases lay outside the gene matches. The CDR3 region has the DNA TGTGCCAGTCACCAAGGGGGCGCCTACAATGAGCAGTTCTTC. It yields the protein CASHQGGAYNEQFF.

The chain employs TRBV27 and TRBJ1-5; tentative D call: TRBD1 (5 bases). Per germline, CDR1 MNHEY and CDR2 SMNVEV (reference sequence). CDR3 length: 14 amino acids. V was clipped by 1 base and J by 7 bases, with 11 bases between them. Here the CDR3 DNA reads TGTGCCAGCAGTTTATTGGGGGGTGGGCAGCCCCAGCATTTT. This encodes CASSLLGGGQPQHF.

This chain connects TRBV27 to TRBJ2-3; 9 nucleotides agree with TRBD2. CDR3 length: 16 amino acids. Trimming removed 2 bases from V and 4 bases from J; junction bases left unmatched: 7. The germline V gene has CDR1 MNHEY and CDR2 SMNVEV (reference sequence). The CDR3 DNA is TGTGCCAGCAGTTTAATGGCGGGAGGGGGGGCAGATACGCAGTATTTT. This codes for CASSLMAGGGADTQYF.

This chain uses TRBV2 with TRBJ2-1; TRBD2 agrees at 8 bases. Looked up from germline, CDR1 is SNHLY and CDR2 is FYNNEI. This CDR3 spans 15 amino acids. V gave up 5 bases and J gave up 9 bases; unmatched junction bases: 12. CDR3 in amino acids: CASSPSLAGYSEQFF. CDR3 coding DNA: TGTGCCAGCAGTCCCTCTTTAGCGGGGTATAGTGAGCAGTTCTTC.

This clone was detected once. The genes are TRBV4-2 and TRBJ2-1, with 12 bases identical to TRBD2. J was trimmed by 2 bases and V by 0 bases; bases with no gene match: 14. Per the germline V gene, CDR1 is LGHNA and CDR2 is YNFKEQ. CDR3 length: 21 amino acids. In nucleotides, the CDR3 is TGTGCCAGCAGCCAAGAGCCCGGGGCTAGCGGGAGGGCCCGGGCCTACAATGAGCAGTTCTTC. Translating it yields CASSQEPGASGRARAYNEQFF.

This chain joins TRBV7-2 and TRBJ2-7, with 7 bases aligning to TRBD2. CDR3 length equals 15 residues. The trim removed 4 bases at V and 1 base at J, leaving 7 bases unmatched. From germline, CDR1 is SGHTA and CDR2 FQGNSA. As DNA, the CDR3 is TGTGCCAGCAGCTATCGGACTAGTAAGTCCTACGAGCAGTACTTC. Translated: CASSYRTSKSYEQYF. The full variable domain, rest sourced from reference TRBV7-2 and TRBJ2-7, is GAGVSQSPSNKVTEKGKDVELRCDPISGHTALYWYRQSLGQGLEFLIYFQGNSAPDKSGLPSDRFSAERTGGSVSTLTIQRTQQEDSAVYLCASSYRTSKSYEQYFGPGTRLTVT.

The rearrangement uses TRBV28 and TRBJ2-2; maybe TRBD1 (6 bases). The CDR3 runs to 19 residues. The germline CDR1 and CDR2 sequences are MDHEN and SYDVKM. The ends were cut back, 3 bases at V and 1 base at J, with 21 bases in the middle. CDR3 residues: CASSFDPRPGTQNTGELFF. The DNA for the CDR3 is TGTGCCAGCAGTTTCGATCCACGCCCCGGGACACAGAACACCGGGGAGCTGTTTTTT.

The CDR3 loop is CASSPAQGVSGNTIYF. The CDR3, as DNA: TGTGCCAGCAGCCCAGCCCAGGGCGTCTCTGGAAACACCATATATTTT. This sequence joins TRBV16 and TRBJ1-3; weak D call: TRBD1 (5 bases). In germline, CDR1 is KGHSY, CDR2 FQNENV. This CDR3 comprises 16 residues. With 4 bases removed from V and 0 bases from J, the gap between germline ends came to 13 bases.

The CDR3, as DNA: TGTGCCAGCAGTCGGCTAGGCGCTGAAGCTTTCTTT. Translating gives CASSRLGAEAFF. The rearrangement links TRBV5-6 to TRBJ1-1; no firm D call. The germline V and J ends were trimmed by 5 bases and 6 bases, with 11 bases remaining between them. The CDR3 extends over 12 amino acids. Germline CDR1 SGHDT, CDR2 YYEEEE.

Here the CDR3 DNA reads TGTGCCAGCAGCTTTACAGGGGAGCAGTACTTC. As protein: CASSFTGEQYF. The V gene is TRBV5-6, the J gene TRBJ2-7; maybe TRBD1 (6 bases). The V and J ends lost 2 bases and 7 bases respectively, with 7 bases between them. CDR1 and CDR2 (germline): SGHDT, YYEEEE. The CDR3 runs 11 residues.

The CDR3 coding sequence is TGTGCCAGCAAAAGGACAGGGGAATTCCAAGAGACCCAGTACTTC. It specifies CASKRTGEFQETQYF. This sequence joins TRBV6-6 and TRBJ2-5, with 9 bases matching TRBD1. Looked up from germline, CDR1 is MNHNY and CDR2 is SVGAGI (reference sequence). The V and J ends lost 7 bases and 1 base, in that order; junction bases with no gene match: 7. The CDR3 totals 15 residues.

This chain connects TRBV5-1 to TRBJ2-7, with 7 bases matching TRBD1. The CDR3 spans 16 residues. Germline CDR1 SGHRS, CDR2 YFSETQ. V trimming: 5 bases; J trimming: 6 bases; junction bases outside the gene matches: 17. The CDR3 spells CASSYMGQSKSAEQYF. CDR3 coding DNA: TGCGCCAGCAGTTACATGGGACAGTCTAAAAGCGCCGAGCAGTACTTC.

The gene calls are TRBV19 and TRBJ2-3; the D gene is possibly TRBD1 (5 bases). With 6 bases removed from V and 5 bases from J, the gap between germline ends came to 18 bases. The CDR3 contains 15 residues. Germline assignment: CDR1 LNHDA and CDR2 SQIVND (reference sequence). CDR3 sequence: CASSRAYIWGDTQYF. CDR3 DNA sequence: TGTGCCAGTAGCAGGGCCTACATTTGGGGAGATACGCAGTATTTT.

The rearrangement uses TRBV6-1 and TRBJ1-5, with a possible D match to TRBD1 (6 bases). The CDR3 is 15 amino acids. Germline lookup yields CDR1 MNHNS and CDR2 SASEGT. V lost 6 bases and J 3 bases, leaving 15 bases between the germline ends. The DNA for the CDR3 is TGTGCCAGCAGCTCCGTTGACAGGTACAATCAGCCCCAGCATTTT. Protein sequence: CASSSVDRYNQPQHF.

The chain employs TRBV10-3 and TRBJ2-5; 7 positions match TRBD2. CDR1 is ENHRY, CDR2 SYGVKD, per germline. Unmatched junction bases numbered 17, after V lost 3 bases and J lost 4 bases. The CDR3 contains 18 residues. CDR3 in DNA: TGTGCCATCAGTGATAAGTCGGCGGGAGCTTTTTTAGGAGAGACCCAGTACTTC. Translated: CAISDKSAGAFLGETQYF.

The chain couples TRBV7-2 to TRBJ2-5, with D possibly matching TRBD2 (5 bases). With 1 base removed from V and 3 bases from J, the gap between germline ends came to 15 bases. The CDR3 consists of 16 residues. Germline CDR1 and CDR2: SGHTA and FQGNSA. Here the CDR3 reads CASSLGNGLGEETQYF. For the CDR3, the DNA is TGTGCCAGCAGCTTAGGCAACGGCCTGGGAGAAGAGACCCAGTACTTC.

This clone was counted between two and nine times. V usage is TRBV6-6 and J usage is TRBJ2-5; D is perhaps TRBD1 (6 bases). The V gene's germline CDR1 is MNHNY and CDR2 SVGAGI (reference sequence). Trimming shortened V by 5 bases and J by 4 bases, and 11 bases separated the two germline ends. CDR3 size: 13 residues. The CDR3 DNA reads as TGTGCCAGCAGTCAGGGGTGGAGAGAGACCCAGTACTTC. It yields the protein CASSQGWRETQYF.

The chain combines TRBV27 with TRBJ2-5, with 10 bases matching TRBD2. CDR3 length equals 15 residues. V shed 4 bases, J shed 7 bases, and the junction held 9 bases outside the gene matches. Germline-derived CDR1 and CDR2 are MNHEY and SMNVEV (reference sequence). CDR3 protein: CASSSPSGGPGTQYF. CDR3 sequence (DNA): TGTGCCAGCAGTTCCCCTAGCGGGGGCCCCGGGACCCAGTACTTC.